This T cell receptor (beta chain) is from a study of T-cell memory formation after mild COVID-19 (dated by TCRdb to the early 2020s). Regarding the complete study: Most TCR sequence clusters were specific to one of the two donors. In a couple of donors, T-cell clones that expanded and contracted after mild COVID-19 were tracked by sequencing TCRalpha and TCRbeta repertoires over time. The cohort was made up of two young adult volunteers, one female and one male, who were previously healthy.

TCRdb lists the instrument as Illumina NovaSeq 6000. TCRalpha and TCRbeta cDNA libraries were built by 5'RACE with constant-segment primers, adding sample barcodes and unique molecular identifiers. Trizol reagent was used to extract RNA from every sample. The libraries were amplified in two PCR steps, and the second step added a second sample barcode and Illumina TruSeq adapters. Libraries were sequenced on an Illumina NovaSeq with 2 x 150 bp paired-end reads. The original pipeline was this. Demultiplexing of reads and collapsing into UMI-guided consensus sequences were performed with migec v1.2.7. Using mixcr v2.1.11, UMI consensuses were aligned to TRA and TRB V and J templates and then assembled into clonotypes. Clonotypes were classified as expanded or contracted when called significant by both edgeR and NoisET, with noise models trained on biological replicates. For edgeR calls, a false discovery rate-adjusted p below 0.01 and a log2 fold-change threshold of 1 were applied. PCA with hierarchical clustering of max-normalized trajectories of the 1000 most abundant clonotypes was used as exploratory dynamics analysis. Each responding clone was given a CD4 or CD8 phenotype based on the CD4+ and CD8+ repertoires, which had been sequenced separately. Using fastp trimming at Q25 and MiXCR clonotype assembly, TCRdb reanalyzed the public sequencing data and kept in-frame beta chains. Identical CDR3 protein sequences are pooled into one entry, listed with their most common genes and DNA. The V and J calls and clone size come from TCRdb's table, not from the authors' own analysis. The table for this sample lists roughly 400,000 distinct CDR3 sequences; less than 25% of them were counted only once. The top ten hold roughly 8.9% of the sample.

Beyond this particular receptor, the publication reports: Whether the second-wave clones peaking on day 37 were SARS-CoV-2 specific was not confirmed. Some responding clones were detected in pre-infection memory, suggesting pre-existing cross-reactive memory T cells joined the SARS-CoV-2 response. Clones that contracted from day 15 to 85 showed balanced CD4/CD8 phenotypes, whereas a second wave of clones that expanded from day 15 to 37 leaned towards CD4+. Only a couple of mild cases were covered in the study, and larger cohorts including severe cases with pre-infection samples were considered necessary. Contracting CD4+ clones were located mainly in the CM and EM memory subsets, whereas CD8+ clones were found to be enriched in EMRA.

PBMCs were isolated by Ficoll-Paque density gradient centrifugation. There are many counts of this clonotype. Its recognized antigen is unknown. No much larger clone exists at a distance of one base, and base qualities are not known. The receptor was derived from an adult woman who had mild COVID-19 (a few samples of this study predate the infection). The sample titles of this study are shuffled in the database, so cell type and time point are left out; the donor was told from shared clones. The sample consisted of PBMCs or a T cell subset sorted from them (not recorded which).

This receptor has the CDR3 CASSLTGTGGSYNEQFF. The nucleotides are TGTGCCAGCAGCTTAACCGGGACAGGGGGCTCCTACAATGAGCAGTTCTTC. The chain joins TRBV7-3 to TRBJ2-1, with TRBD1 matching 11 junction bases. The germline V gene provides CDR1 SGHTA and CDR2 FQGTGA. V ends up 0 bases short and J 0 bases short, with an unmatched junction base count of 1. There are 17 amino acids in the CDR3, from cysteine to phenylalanine inclusive. The sequence is cut down to CDR3 DNA, 51 bases in frame from base 1.